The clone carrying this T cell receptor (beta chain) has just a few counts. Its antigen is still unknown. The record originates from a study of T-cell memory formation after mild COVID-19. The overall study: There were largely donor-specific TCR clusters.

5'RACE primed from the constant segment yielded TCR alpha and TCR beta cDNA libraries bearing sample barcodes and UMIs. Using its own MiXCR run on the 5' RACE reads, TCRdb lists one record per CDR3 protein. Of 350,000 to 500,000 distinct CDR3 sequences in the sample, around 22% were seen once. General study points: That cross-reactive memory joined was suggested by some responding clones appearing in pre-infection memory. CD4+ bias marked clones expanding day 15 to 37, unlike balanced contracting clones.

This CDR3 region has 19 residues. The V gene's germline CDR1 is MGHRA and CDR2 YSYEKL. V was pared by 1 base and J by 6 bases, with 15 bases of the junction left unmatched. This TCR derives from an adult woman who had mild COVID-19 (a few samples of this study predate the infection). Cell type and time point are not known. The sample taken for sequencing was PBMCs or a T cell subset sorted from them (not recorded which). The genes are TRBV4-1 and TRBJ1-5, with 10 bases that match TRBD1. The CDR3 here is CASSQGLLEDRGLSQPQHF. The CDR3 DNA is TGCGCCAGCAGCCAAGGTCTGTTGGAGGACAGGGGGTTGAGTCAGCCCCAGCATTTT.